What follows are 25 T cell receptor delta chains derived from one specimen sequenced in a study of gamma-delta chains in newborns, infants, children (dated by TCRdb to about 2019). TCRdb lists the instrument as Illumina MiSeq. Clonotypes were called again by TCRdb from the public reads via CATT, and duplicate nucleotide sequences were then merged into one entry. This sample holds about 9,000 delta-chain clones; about 3.7% were observed only once. The leading ten clones occupy about a sixth of the sample. Sequencing was done on a sample of blood. The receptors shown here come from a child who was a newborn, infant or young child, either healthy, febrile or measles-vaccinated (not recorded which).

The chain employs TRDV3 and TRDJ1; 10 positions agree with TRDD3. The V gene end was trimmed by 3 bases and the J gene end by 0 bases; junction bases not matched to a gene: 13. This CDR3 is built from 17 residues. Germline CDR1 and CDR2: TVYSNPD and GDNSRS (reference sequence). This chain's CDR3 is CAFVYGTGGLYTDKLIF. The DNA of the CDR3 is TGTGCCTTCGTCTACGGAACTGGGGGATTGTACACCGATAAACTCATCTTT.

Remarks on this clone: One base away lies a much larger clone, so this may be a sequencing read error. The J gene is TRDJ3, the V gene TRDV2, with 9 bases fitting TRDD3. Germline CDR1 and CDR2: GEAIGNYY and EKD. The CDR3 runs to 21 residues. In DNA, the CDR3 is TGTGCCTGTGACACCGTACTGGGGGAGCCTTATGTCTCCTGGGACACCCAACAGATGTTTTTC. Its protein product is CACDTVLGEPYVSWDTQQMFF.

This clone was seen only a few times. At one boundary the junction diverges from the germline segment, which might be a read error. Other DNA sequences from this sample encode an identical CDR3 as well. The chain couples TRDV2 to TRDJ1; 9 bases fit TRDD3. CDR3 length: 16 residues. Germline values: CDR1 GEAIGNYY, CDR2 EKD. The CDR3 reads CACDTLGIRRTDKLIF. The DNA of the CDR3 is TGTGCCTGTGACACCTTGGGGATACGCCGAACCGATAAGCTCATCTTT.

With regard to this clone: A read error may produce the germline difference seen at one junction end. The chain is built from TRDV2 and TRDJ3, with 9 bases lining up with TRDD3. The CDR3 spans 18 residues. In germline, CDR1 is GEAIGNYY, CDR2 EKD. The CDR3 coding sequence is TGTGCCGGTGACACCGTGGGGGGATACCCCTGGGACACCCGACAGATGTTTTTC. It codes for CAGDTVGGYPWDTRQMFF.

This clone occurred a few times. A clone one base away is much larger, so this may be a read error. In the same sample, other DNA sequences code for this CDR3. The chain combines TRDV2 with TRDJ1; 11 bases agree with TRDD3. The CDR3 runs to 15 residues. Germline assignment: CDR1 GEAIGNYY and CDR2 EKD. Germline trimming cut 2 bases from V and 9 bases from J; bases unmatched to any gene: 10. Here the CDR3 reads CACDKLGDTKMELIF. CDR3 coding DNA: TGTGCCTGTGACAAGCTGGGGGATACAAAGATGGAACTCATCTTT.

This clone was seen more than once but under ten times. A read error is possible here, since a much larger clone lies one base away. This sample also contains other DNA sequences that code for the same CDR3. The chain uses TRDV2 and TRDJ2; 10 nucleotides line up with TRDD3. There are 15 residues in the CDR3. In germline, CDR1 is GEAIGNYY, CDR2 EKD. CDR3 loop: CACDPLLGDTAQLFF. The CDR3 DNA follows: TGCGCCTGTGACCCTCTACTGGGGGATACAGCACAACTCTTCTTT.

This clone was counted a few times. TCRdb lists a protein that is different at residue 15 from the translated DNA; the protein given here uses the DNA translation. The V gene is TRDV2, the J gene TRDJ3, with 8 positions matching TRDD3. Germline V gene lookup returns CDR1 GEAIGNYY and CDR2 EKD. The CDR3 loop spans 18 amino acids. CDR3 amino acids: CACDTLWGSSWDTRLMFF. The DNA of the CDR3 is TGTGCCTGTGACACTCTCTGGGGGAGCTCCTGGGACACCCGACTGATGTTTTTC.

As concerns this clone: Since a much larger clone is just one base distant, this may be a read error. CDR3 DNA sequence: TGTGCCTGTGACATACTGAGGGATTTGACAGCACAACTCTTCTTT. This sequence encodes CACDILRDLTAQLFF. The chain uses TRDV2 and TRDJ2; D is undetermined. CDR3 length: 15 residues. V gave up 2 bases and J gave up 1 base, with 10 bases separating them. CDR1 GEAIGNYY and CDR2 EKD come from the germline V gene.

In this sample, this clone is medium-sized (0.01 to 0.1%). Other DNA sequences in this sample translate to the same CDR3. This sequence joins TRDV2 and TRDJ2, with 8 bases aligning to TRDD3. J lost 0 bases, V lost 3 bases, and 11 bases had no gene match. CDR1 is GEAIGNYY and CDR2 is EKD in the germline V gene. This CDR3 has 18 residues. The CDR3 DNA sequence: TGTGCCTGTGACCCGGTACTGGGGGCTAGAGCTTTGACAGCACAACTCTTCTTT. Translated: CACDPVLGARALTAQLFF.

Concerning this clone itself: A read error likely explains why the TCRdb protein, taken from a much larger clone, differs from this DNA's translation at residue 12; the protein shown is translated from the DNA. V usage is TRDV2 and J usage is TRDJ2, with 12 positions matching TRDD3. Germline CDR1 reads GEAIGNYY; CDR2 reads EKD. The CDR3 consists of 14 residues. Written as DNA, the CDR3 is TGTGCCTGTGACGTACTGGGGGATACAGCACAACCCTTCTTT. It yields the protein CACDVLGDTAQPFF.

With regard to this clone: A much larger clone sits a single nucleotide away, making a read error possible. In DNA, the CDR3 is TGTGCCTGTGACACCGTACTGGGGGTCCTCTCCTCCTGTGACACCCGACAGATGTTTTTC. This translates into CACDTVLGVLSSCDTRQMFF. The V gene lacks a call, and TRDJ3 is the J gene; the DNA was not compared with TRDD3, the D call given in the table. The CDR3 has 20 residues.

About this clone: This sequence may be a read error, since a much larger clone differs from it by one base. The CDR3 DNA is TGTGCCTGTGACAAAGTACTGGGGGATACGCCCTGGGACACCCGACAGATGTTTTTC. Translating gives CACDKVLGDTPWDTRQMFF. The rearrangement links TRDV2 to TRDJ3; TRDD3 agrees at 13 bases. The junction had 5 bases not matched to a gene; V was cut back by 2 bases and J by 2 bases. This CDR3 region has 19 residues. Germline CDR1 and CDR2: GEAIGNYY and EKD.

Comments on this clone: TCRdb attributes to this sequence the protein of a much larger clone, which differs from the DNA translation at residue 15; a read error is likely, and the protein displayed is translated from the DNA. As DNA, the CDR3 is TGTGCCTGTGACACCGTTATTTTGGGGGACACCGATAAACTCTTCTTT. The encoded protein is CACDTVILGDTDKLFF. V is TRDV2 and J is TRDJ1; 7 bases fit TRDD3. The better agreement between TRDJ2 and the DNA end casts doubt on the J call. Germline V gives CDR1 GEAIGNYY, CDR2 EKD. The CDR3 is 16 amino acids.

As regards this clone: A far larger clone lies a single base away; this is likely a read error. The chain combines TRDV2 with TRDJ3; 11 nucleotides align to TRDD3. This CDR3 region has 19 residues. V lost 0 bases and J lost 0; bases outside the gene matches: 3. Germline lookup yields CDR1 GEAIGNYY and CDR2 EKD. The CDR3 DNA follows: TGTGCCTGTGACACCATACTGGGGGATAGCTCCTGGGACACCCGACAGATGTTTTTC. Its protein product is CACDTILGDSSWDTRQMFF.

The J gene has no call, while the V gene is TRDV2; the table's D call, TRDD3, has no DNA check behind it. Per germline, CDR1 GEAIGNYY and CDR2 EKD. The CDR3 is made up of 20 amino acids. CDR3 DNA sequence: TGTGCCTGTGACACCGTACTGGGGGATCCTAGCTCCTGGGACACCCGACAGGTGTTTTTC. Its protein is CACDTVLGDPSSWDTRQVFF.

This clone was counted between two and nine times. The translation of this DNA and the TCRdb protein of a much larger clone differ at residue 7, probably owing to a read error; the protein shown here is translated from the DNA. This chain connects TRDV2 to TRDJ1, with a possible D match to TRDD3 (6 bases). CDR1 is GEAIGNYY and CDR2 is EKD in the germline V gene. This CDR3 has 16 amino acids. Trimming shortened V by 0 bases and J by 0 bases, and 13 bases separated the two germline ends. CDR3 coding DNA: TGTGCCTGTGACACCGTTCCGAGGGGATACACCGATAAACTCATCTTT. This gives the protein CACDTVPRGYTDKLIF.

This clone came up a few times. V and J are TRDV2 and TRDJ3, with 12 bases matching TRDD3. CDR1 and CDR2 from the germline V gene are GEAIGNYY and EKD. The trim removed 0 bases at V and 5 bases at J, leaving 10 bases unmatched. This CDR3 spans 20 amino acids. The CDR3 nucleotides are TGTGCCTGTGACACCTTTACTGGGGGATACAGCGCGGGGGACACCCGACAGATGTTTTTC. Amino acid sequence: CACDTFTGGYSAGDTRQMFF.

This clone was found a few times. This rearrangement joins TRDV2 to TRDJ3; TRDD3 agrees at 8 bases. V trimming: 1 base; J trimming: 0 bases; junction bases outside the gene matches: 4. Germline V lookup: CDR1 GEAIGNYY, CDR2 EKD. The CDR3 is made up of 18 amino acids. CDR3 sequence (DNA): TGTGCCTGTGACACACTGGGGGGGGGCTCCTGGGACACCCGACAGATGTTTTTC. Translation: CACDTLGGGSWDTRQMFF.

This clone was counted at least ten times. A far larger clone is a single base away, which makes a read error likely. This chain connects TRDV2 to TRDJ3; TRDD3 agrees at 10 bases. The CDR3 has 17 residues. CDR1 and CDR2 from the germline V gene are GEAIGNYY and EKD. V was pared by 3 bases and J by 0 bases, with 1 base of the junction left unmatched. For the CDR3, the DNA is TGTGCCTGTGACTACTGGGGGATCTCCTGGGACACCCGACAGATGTTTTTC. This sequence encodes CACDYWGISWDTRQMFF.

In regard to this clone: Germline is not matched at one junction end, which may reflect a read error. The chain has TRDV2 and TRDJ3; 8 nucleotides agree with TRDD3. The CDR3 runs 20 residues. Germline CDR1 is GEAIGNYY and CDR2 is EKD. The CDR3 DNA follows: TGTGCCTGTGACACCGTACTGGGGGCCCTAAGCTCCGGGGACACCCGACAGATGTTTTTC. Translation: CACDTVLGALSSGDTRQMFF.

This clone came up a few times. This CDR3 is also generated by other DNA sequences in the sample. The chain links TRDV2 to TRDJ3; 10 bases map to TRDD3. This CDR3 has 18 residues. V trimming: 2 bases; J trimming: 1 base; junction bases outside the gene matches: 4. Germline CDR1 GEAIGNYY, CDR2 EKD. CDR3 region: CACDILGDFSWDTRQMFF. CDR3 in DNA: TGTGCCTGTGACATACTGGGGGATTTTTCCTGGGACACCCGACAGATGTTTTTC.

Sample share makes this clone medium-sized (0.01 to 0.1%). The same CDR3 arises from other DNA sequences in this sample as well. The genes are TRDV2 and TRDJ3, with 10 bases identical to TRDD3. J gave up 0 bases and V 0 bases, and 1 base lay outside the gene matches. In germline, CDR1 is GEAIGNYY, CDR2 EKD. The CDR3 has 18 residues. The CDR3 loop reads CACDTGGYDSWDTRQMFF. The CDR3 DNA follows: TGTGCCTGTGACACCGGGGGATACGACTCCTGGGACACCCGACAGATGTTTTTC.

As regards this clone: With a far larger clone one base away, a read error is the likely cause. This chain connects TRDV2 to TRDJ2; 9 positions match TRDD3. Looked up from germline, CDR1 is GEAIGNYY and CDR2 is EKD. V dropped 3 bases and J dropped 4; count of bases not matched to a gene: 5. CDR3 length equals 15 residues. CDR3 in DNA: TGTGCCTGTGACGTACAGGGGGATACGACAGCACAACTCTTCTTT. Protein: CACDVQGDTTAQLFF.

This clone was counted between two and nine times. The CDR3, as DNA: TGTGCCTGTGACGCCGTACTGGGGGATACACGGGACACCCGACAGATGTTTTTC. Protein product: CACDAVLGDTRDTRQMFF. This chain uses TRDV2 with TRDJ3; 12 nucleotides agree with TRDD3. CDR1 is GEAIGNYY and CDR2 is EKD in the germline V gene. Trimming removed 3 bases from V and 5 bases from J; junction bases left unmatched: 7. The CDR3 is 18 residues long.

By sample fraction, this clone is medium-sized (0.01 to 0.1%). V usage is TRDV2 and J usage is TRDJ3, with a weak D call TRDD3 (6 bases). Trimming took off 1 base at V and 0 bases at J, with 9 bases between the two ends. The length of the CDR3 is 17 residues. Germline values: CDR1 GEAIGNYY, CDR2 EKD. The CDR3 nucleotides read TGTGCCTGTGACACTACTGGGAGCTCCTGGGACACCCGACAGATGTTTTTC. Translated: CACDTTGSSWDTRQMFF.